These 14 T cell receptor beta chains share one sample of origin, sequenced in a study of response to subunit inactivated influenza vaccine. TCRdb re-called the RT-PCR reads with MiXCR, one entry per CDR3 protein. The sample lists hundreds of thousands of distinct CDR3 sequences; approximately 14% were seen once. The sequencing used PBMCs from blood, collected roughly 12 days after vaccination. These receptor sequences come from a man aged 45-60 years who received an inactivated influenza vaccine.

This chain uses TRBV5-1 with TRBJ2-3, with a tentative D call TRBD1 (6 bases). The V and J ends lost 3 bases and 4 bases respectively, with 18 bases between them. The CDR3 is made up of 16 amino acids. Looked up from germline, CDR1 is SGHRS and CDR2 is YFSETQ. The CDR3 bases are TGCGCCAGCAGCTCAAAGACAGGAGCACTCCCAGATACGCAGTATTTT. Translation: CASSSKTGALPDTQYF.

The sample holds a few counts of this clonotype. The chain recombines TRBV20-1 with TRBJ2-1; no firm D call. Germline V gene sequence: CDR1 DFQATT, CDR2 SNEGSKA (reference sequence). CDR3 size: 15 residues. Trimming removed 0 bases at V and 0 bases at J, with 9 bases between. CDR3 residues: CSAREGGSSYNEQFF. For the CDR3, the DNA is TGCAGTGCTAGAGAGGGCGGTAGCTCCTACAATGAGCAGTTCTTC.

The chain links TRBV9 to TRBJ2-7; 7 positions agree with TRBD2. The junction had 7 bases not matched to a gene; V was cut back by 3 bases and J by 4 bases. This CDR3 has 14 amino acids. Germline V gene lookup returns CDR1 SGDLS and CDR2 YYNGEE. The CDR3 nucleotides read TGTGCCAGCAGCGGAGGGTCTAGCGGATACGAGCAGTACTTC. Amino acids: CASSGGSSGYEQYF.

This clonotype was seen a handful of times. The chain joins TRBV19 to TRBJ2-6; D gene ambiguous. The length of the CDR3 is 14 residues. The germline V gene has CDR1 LNHDA and CDR2 SQIVND (reference sequence). V lost 6 bases to trimming and J lost 2 bases, with 8 bases between them. This chain's CDR3 is CASRRSPGANVLTF. The CDR3 DNA reads as TGTGCCAGTAGGCGTTCCCCTGGGGCCAACGTCCTGACTTTC.

The chain recombines TRBV6-6 with TRBJ2-7; D remains unclear. The germline gives CDR1 MNHNY, CDR2 SVGAGI (reference sequence). Trimming stripped 2 bases from V and 4 bases from J, with 6 bases between. This CDR3 contains 12 residues. This chain's CDR3 is CASSYGLYEQYF. The DNA for the CDR3 is TGTGCCAGCAGTTACGGATTATACGAGCAGTACTTC.

This clonotype has a handful of counts. The chain carries TRBV3-1 and TRBJ2-1; D call uncertain. CDR1 is LGHDT and CDR2 is YNNKEL in the germline V gene (reference sequence). The CDR3 runs 15 residues. V was clipped by 4 bases and J by 0 bases, with 10 bases between them. The CDR3 DNA reads TGTGCCAGCAGCCGGATCGGGCCCTCCTACAATGAGCAGTTCTTC. As protein: CASSRIGPSYNEQFF.

V gene TRBV6-2 or TRBV6-3 combines with J gene TRBJ1-6; D is perhaps TRBD1 (5 bases). CDR3 size: 19 residues. Looked up from germline, CDR1 is MNHEY and CDR2 is SVGEGT. V was trimmed by 0 bases and J by 0 bases, leaving 15 bases between them. CDR3 in DNA: TGTGCCAGCAGTTACTCGACACAGGCCGGAGGCTCCTATAATTCACCCCTCCACTTT. Translation gives CASSYSTQAGGSYNSPLHF.

CDR3 DNA sequence: TGTGCCAGCAGTTCGATAGGGACCCAAGAGACCCAGTACTTC. Amino acids: CASSSIGTQETQYF. The rearrangement links TRBV28 to TRBJ2-5; possibly TRBD1 or TRBD2 for D (5 bases each). The CDR3 is 14 amino acids. Between the trimmed V and J ends, which lost 4 bases and 1 base, there was a span of 10 bases. Germline V gene lookup returns CDR1 MDHEN and CDR2 SYDVKM. The whole variable domain, filled in from reference TRBV28 and TRBJ2-5, reads DVKVTQSSRYLVKRTGEKVFLECVQDMDHENMFWYRQDPGLGLRLIYFSYDVKMKEKGDIPEGYSVSREKKERFSLILESASTNQTSMYLCASSSIGTQETQYFGPGTRLLVL.

The rearrangement links TRBV7-2 to TRBJ2-3, with D perhaps TRBD2 (5 bases). Germline assignment: CDR1 SGHTA and CDR2 FQGNSA. The CDR3 is 15 residues long. The germline V and J ends were trimmed by 3 bases and 4 bases, with 14 bases remaining between them. CDR3 residues: CASSFQLAGPDTQYF. The DNA for the CDR3 is TGTGCCAGCAGCTTTCAACTTGCGGGCCCAGATACGCAGTATTTT.

The chain links TRBV6-2 or TRBV6-3 to TRBJ2-1; D is tentatively TRBD1 or TRBD2 (5 bases each). The CDR3 length is 15 residues. Germline CDR1 MNHEY, CDR2 SVGEGT. V dropped 2 bases and J dropped 6 bases, with 14 bases sitting between them. The CDR3 region has the DNA TGTGCCAGCAGTTACGAGGGGCGGGCGATCAATGAGCAGTTCTTC. Translation: CASSYEGRAINEQFF.

The chain joins TRBV4-2 to TRBJ1-1; D unresolved. V was clipped by 0 bases and J by 1 base, with 9 bases between them. The CDR3 runs 15 residues. The germline V gene encodes CDR1 LGHNA and CDR2 YNFKEQ. CDR3 in amino acids: CASSQDMVENTEAFF. DNA of the CDR3: TGTGCCAGCAGCCAAGATATGGTAGAGAACACTGAAGCTTTCTTT.

The chain uses TRBV6-2 or TRBV6-3 and TRBJ2-2; D ambiguous. CDR1 MNHEY and CDR2 SVGEGT come from the germline V gene. The CDR3 covers 14 residues. Trimming took off 2 bases at V and 5 bases at J, with 9 bases between the two ends. The CDR3: CASSYGVETGELFF. For the CDR3, the DNA is TGTGCCAGCAGTTACGGGGTTGAAACCGGGGAGCTGTTTTTT.

The table lists this clonotype with a few counts. The CDR3 loop is CASTQDRESISGNTIYF. The DNA for the CDR3 is TGTGCCAGCACCCAGGACAGAGAATCTATTTCTGGAAACACCATATATTTT. V and J are TRBV6-1 and TRBJ1-3, with D perhaps TRBD1 (6 bases). The ends were cut back, 7 bases at V and 1 base at J, with 20 bases in the middle. In germline, CDR1 is MNHNS, CDR2 SASEGT. The CDR3 contains 17 residues.

This clonotype showed up many times. The rearrangement uses TRBV30 and TRBJ1-5; 7 nucleotides agree with TRBD1. Trimming cost V 0 bases and J 4 bases; bases outside gene matches: 0. The CDR3 is made up of 13 amino acids. Per the germline V gene, CDR1 is GTSNPN and CDR2 is SVGIG (reference sequence). CDR3: CAWSVQGNQPQHF. For the CDR3, the DNA is TGTGCCTGGAGTGTACAGGGGAATCAGCCCCAGCATTTT. The full variable domain, its missing parts supplied by reference TRBV30 and TRBJ1-5, is SQTIHQWPATLVQPVGSPLSLECTVEGTSNPNLYWYRQAAGRGLQLLFYSVGIGQISSEVPQNLSASRPQDRQFILSSKKLLLSDSGFYLCAWSVQGNQPQHFGDGTRLSIL.